The 26 T cell receptor beta chains in this list originate from one sample, sequenced in a study of blood T cell repertoires in COVID-19. The method was immunoSEQ multiplex PCR; TCRdb's version includes in-frame clones alone and lacks a portion of them. The sample yields approximately 240,000 clones, roughly three quarters seen once. Sample: peripheral blood. The receptors derive from a woman between 40 and 55 years old with active or convalescent COVID-19.

This clone came up a few times. The rearrangement joins TRBV5-1 to TRBJ1-1; 9 nucleotides agree with TRBD1. The germline CDR1 and CDR2 sequences are SGHRS and YFSETQ. The trim removed 3 bases at V and 5 bases at J, leaving 5 bases unmatched. This CDR3 contains 14 residues. The CDR3 sequence is CASSWTGERTEAFF. In nucleotides, the CDR3 is TGCGCCAGCAGCTGGACAGGGGAGCGGACTGAAGCTTTCTTT.

This sequence joins TRBV11-3 and TRBJ2-6; possible D gene TRBD2, 5 bases. V gave up 5 bases and J gave up 2 bases, with 13 bases separating them. Per germline, CDR1 SGHNT and CDR2 YENEEA. The CDR3 loop spans 16 amino acids. CDR3 amino acids: CASSPGNGAGANVLTF. The DNA for the CDR3 is TGTGCCAGCAGCCCTGGCAACGGGGCTGGGGCCAACGTCCTGACTTTC. The variable domain in full, with the rest retrieved from reference TRBV11-3 and TRBJ2-6, is EAGVVQSPRYKIIEKKQPVAFWCNPISGHNTLYWYLQNLGQGPELLIRYENEEAVDDSQLPKDRFSAERLKGVDSTLKIQPAELGDSAVYLCASSPGNGAGANVLTFGAGSRLTVL.

The V gene is TRBV5-1, the J gene TRBJ2-5; no clear D. This CDR3 is 12 amino acids long. Germline V gives CDR1 SGHRS, CDR2 YFSETQ. Between the trimmed V and J ends, which lost 6 bases and 3 bases, there was a span of 9 bases. CDR3 bases: TGCGCCAGCACCCTTACGGAAGAGACCCAGTACTTC. Amino acids: CASTLTEETQYF.

This clone was seen just once. The J gene is TRBJ1-2, the V gene TRBV25-1; tentatively, D is TRBD1 (5 bases). Germline V gene sequence: CDR1 MGHDK, CDR2 SYGVNS. The CDR3 loop spans 13 amino acids. Deletions cut 5 bases from V and 4 bases from J, with 11 bases between. CDR3 coding DNA: TGTGCCAGCAGTTCTCCGGGACTCTATGGCTACACCTTC. It is translated as CASSSPGLYGYTF.

The chain is built from TRBV2 and TRBJ1-1; perhaps TRBD1 as D (5 bases). The CDR3 totals 16 residues. Germline V gene lookup returns CDR1 SNHLY and CDR2 FYNNEI. V shed 7 bases and J shed 4 bases, with 22 bases lying between them. The CDR3 nucleotides read TGTGCCAGCAACAATATCGGGGGAACTACTGTCACTGAAGCTTTCTTT. Its translation: CASNNIGGTTVTEAFF.

This clone was picked up one time. J is TRBJ2-3 and V is TRBV12-3 or TRBV12-4, with a possible D match to TRBD2 (5 bases). V lost 5 bases to trimming and J lost 7 bases, with 7 bases between them. This CDR3 is 11 amino acids long. The CDR3 bases are TGTGCCAGCAGTCCGGACTATACGCAGTATTTT. Translation: CASSPDYTQYF.

This chain uses TRBV25-1 with TRBJ1-1, with D possibly being TRBD1 (5 bases). CDR1 MGHDK and CDR2 SYGVNS come from the germline V gene. CDR3 length equals 14 residues. V was trimmed by 5 bases and J by 3 bases, leaving 13 bases between them. CDR3 nucleotides: TGTGCCAGCAGTTGGGGCACCCGGGACACTGAAGCTTTCTTT. It specifies CASSWGTRDTEAFF.

This sequence joins TRBV5-1 and TRBJ2-5; possibly TRBD1 for D (7 bases). The V and J ends lost 4 bases and 4 bases respectively, with 23 bases between them. This CDR3 is built from 17 residues. CDR1 and CDR2 from the germline V gene are SGHRS and YFSETQ. CDR3 residues: CASSPSERTGGRETQYF. In DNA form, the CDR3 reads TGCGCCAGCAGCCCGAGCGAGAGGACAGGAGGGAGAGAGACCCAGTACTTC.

The chain combines TRBV10-1 with TRBJ2-5; D is perhaps TRBD2 (5 bases). The CDR3 spans 14 residues. CDR1 is WNHNN and CDR2 is SYGVQD in the germline V gene (reference sequence). Trimming removed 2 bases at V and 3 bases at J, with 10 bases between. CDR3 in amino acids: CASSETGKEETQYF. CDR3 DNA: TGCGCCAGCAGTGAGACCGGGAAAGAAGAGACCCAGTACTTC.

In its sample, this clone was seen many times. The chain combines TRBV4-1 with TRBJ1-1; 8 nucleotides match TRBD1. Germline CDR1 and CDR2: MGHRA and YSYEKL. Trimming removed 4 bases from V and 5 bases from J; junction bases left unmatched: 9. There are 15 residues in the CDR3. The CDR3, as DNA: TGCGCCAGCAGCCTGGTACAGGGGGAGGGGACTGAAGCTTTCTTT. Translating gives CASSLVQGEGTEAFF.

This chain connects TRBV19 to TRBJ1-6, with 7 bases identical to TRBD1. The CDR3 covers 15 residues. Germline CDR1 and CDR2: LNHDA and SQIVND (reference sequence). The V gene end was trimmed by 11 bases and the J gene end by 5 bases; junction bases not matched to a gene: 12. This CDR3 reads CASGLWDRDNSPLHF. In nucleotides, the CDR3 is TGTGCCTCCGGCTTATGGGACAGAGATAATTCACCCCTCCACTTT.

This chain links TRBV9 with TRBJ1-6, with D possibly TRBD1 on 5 matching bases. This CDR3 region has 15 residues. Germline-derived CDR1 and CDR2 are SGDLS and YYNGEE. V lost 0 bases and J 9 bases, leaving 13 bases between the germline ends. This CDR3 is CASSVGGREISPLHF. The CDR3 DNA sequence: TGTGCCAGCAGCGTAGGAGGCAGGGAAATTTCACCCCTCCACTTT. Supplemented by reference TRBV9 and TRBJ1-6, the full variable domain reads DSGVTQTPKHLITATGQRVTLRCSPRSGDLSVYWYQQSLDQGLQFLIQYYNGEERAKGNILERFSAQQFPDLHSELNLSSLELGDSALYFCASSVGGREISPLHFGNGTRLTVT.

This clone appeared once. This rearrangement joins TRBV3-1 (or the pseudogene TRBV3-2) to TRBJ1-4; TRBD1 matches at 7 bases. This CDR3 has 14 amino acids. Per germline, CDR1 LGHDT and CDR2 YNNKEL (reference sequence). V lost 5 bases and J lost 8; bases outside the gene matches: 8. This chain's CDR3 is CASSSRQGNEKLFF. DNA of the CDR3: TGTGCCAGCAGCTCCCGACAGGGCAACGAAAAACTGTTTTTT.

This chain joins TRBV7-6 and TRBJ2-7; the match to TRBD1 covers 8 bases. Germline trimming cut 3 bases from V and 0 bases from J; bases unmatched to any gene: 4. The length of the CDR3 is 15 residues. CDR1 and CDR2 from the germline V gene are SGHVS and FNYEAQ. CDR3 loop: CASSLETGASYEQYF. The CDR3 bases are TGTGCCAGCAGCTTGGAGACAGGGGCCTCCTACGAGCAGTACTTC.

CDR3 coding DNA: TGTGCCAGCAGTGATGGGCAGGAAGTCTCCTACGAGCAGTACTTC. Its protein is CASSDGQEVSYEQYF. This chain joins TRBV6-6 and TRBJ2-7; no firm D call. CDR3 size: 15 residues. V shed 5 bases and J shed 0 bases, with 14 bases lying between them. The germline CDR1 and CDR2 sequences are MNHNY and SVGAGI (reference sequence).

V usage is TRBV4-1 and J usage is TRBJ2-7; D call uncertain. The CDR3 sequence is 13 residues long. Germline V lookup: CDR1 MGHRA, CDR2 YSYEKL. The V and J ends lost 0 bases and 2 bases respectively, with 5 bases between them. CDR3 sequence: CASSQDLPYEQYF. DNA for the CDR3: TGCGCCAGCAGCCAAGATCTCCCCTACGAGCAGTACTTC.

The chain couples TRBV12-5 to TRBJ2-1, with 13 positions matching TRBD2. The J segment lost 7 bases and the V segment lost 1 base, leaving 1 base of the junction unmatched. Germline CDR1 LGHNT, CDR2 FRNRAP. The CDR3 sequence is 15 residues long. In nucleotides, the CDR3 is TGTGCTAGTGGTTTGGGGGGACTAGCGGGGAATGAGCAGTTCTTC. This gives the protein CASGLGGLAGNEQFF. Supplemented by reference TRBV12-5 and TRBJ2-1, the full variable domain reads DARVTQTPRHKVTEMGQEVTMRCQPILGHNTVFWYRQTMMQGLELLAYFRNRAPLDDSGMPKDRFSAEMPDATLATLKIQPSEPRDSAVYFCASGLGGLAGNEQFFGPGTRLTVL.

This clone has a handful of counts. The chain employs TRBV28 and TRBJ1-5; TRBD1 agrees at 9 bases. The CDR3 has 16 residues. Per germline, CDR1 MDHEN and CDR2 SYDVKM. The junction had 7 bases not matched to a gene; V was cut back by 4 bases and J by 3 bases. CDR3 loop: CASSSGQGWINQPQHF. CDR3 bases: TGTGCCAGCAGTTCGGGACAGGGCTGGATCAATCAGCCCCAGCATTTT.

The table lists this clone with a count of one. This chain uses TRBV3-1 (or the pseudogene TRBV3-2) with TRBJ2-6; D possibly corresponds to TRBD2 (6 bases). Trimming removed 1 base from V and 0 bases from J, with 13 bases in between. This CDR3 spans 18 amino acids. Germline V lookup: CDR1 LGHDT, CDR2 YNNKEL (reference sequence). CDR3 protein: CASSQVLGGTSGANVLTF. The CDR3 DNA reads TGTGCCAGCAGCCAAGTCCTTGGGGGGACCTCTGGGGCCAACGTCCTGACTTTC.

The rearrangement links TRBV27 to TRBJ2-3; TRBD2 agrees at 9 bases. This CDR3 spans 15 amino acids. Germline loops: CDR1 MNHEY, CDR2 SMNVEV (reference sequence). The ends lost 2 bases at V and 4 bases at J; junction bases unmatched: 4. The CDR3, as DNA: TGTGCCAGCAGTTTACTTAGCGGGGGCCCAGATACGCAGTATTTT. Residues: CASSLLSGGPDTQYF.

The gene calls are TRBV5-8 and TRBJ1-2; D uncertain. This CDR3 contains 15 residues. The V end lost 0 bases, the J end lost 0 bases, and 9 bases lay between the germline ends. Germline V lookup: CDR1 SGHTS, CDR2 YDEGEE. In DNA, the CDR3 is TGTGCCAGCAGCTTGGTAACAGTTACTAACTATGGCTACACCTTC. This translates into CASSLVTVTNYGYTF.

The genes are TRBV4-1 and TRBJ2-7, with D uncertain. The CDR3 is 13 amino acids. V lost 1 base to trimming and J lost 5 bases, with 9 bases between them. Germline loops: CDR1 MGHRA, CDR2 YSYEKL. CDR3 nucleotide sequence: TGCGCCAGCAGCCAAGGACATGCCGACGAGCAGTACGTC. Protein product: CASSQGHADEQYV.

V and J are TRBV29-1 and TRBJ1-4; D possibly corresponds to TRBD1 (6 bases). Germline V gene data show CDR1 as SQVTM and CDR2 as ANQGSEA. The V gene lost 6 bases and the J gene lost 7 bases, with 12 bases spanning the gap. There are 12 residues in the CDR3. The CDR3 region is CSVQGLGEKLFF. As DNA, the CDR3 is TGCAGCGTACAGGGTTTGGGTGAAAAACTGTTTTTT.

J is TRBJ1-2 and V is TRBV28, with a weak D call TRBD1 (6 bases). The length of the CDR3 is 13 residues. Between the trimmed V and J ends, which lost 5 bases and 2 bases, there was a span of 9 bases. CDR1 MDHEN and CDR2 SYDVKM come from the germline V gene. The CDR3 DNA reads TGTGCCAGCAGTGCCACAGGGAACTATGGCTACACCTTC. Its translation: CASSATGNYGYTF.

This chain links TRBV28 with TRBJ2-3; D is unclear. The germline gives CDR1 MDHEN, CDR2 SYDVKM. Deletions cut 10 bases from V and 2 bases from J, with 13 bases between. There are 13 residues in the CDR3. CDR3 sequence: CATDRGNTDTQYF. The CDR3 region has the DNA TGTGCCACCGACCGAGGAAACACAGATACGCAGTATTTT.

The chain links TRBV6-2 or TRBV6-3 to TRBJ1-2; the D gene is possibly TRBD1 (5 bases). This CDR3 has 16 amino acids. V gave up 5 bases and J gave up 6 bases, with 22 bases separating them. Germline values: CDR1 MNHEY, CDR2 SVGEGT. CDR3 region: CASSVRDSGGEDGYTF. The CDR3 nucleotides read TGTGCCAGCAGTGTGAGAGACAGCGGGGGGGAGGATGGCTACACCTTC.